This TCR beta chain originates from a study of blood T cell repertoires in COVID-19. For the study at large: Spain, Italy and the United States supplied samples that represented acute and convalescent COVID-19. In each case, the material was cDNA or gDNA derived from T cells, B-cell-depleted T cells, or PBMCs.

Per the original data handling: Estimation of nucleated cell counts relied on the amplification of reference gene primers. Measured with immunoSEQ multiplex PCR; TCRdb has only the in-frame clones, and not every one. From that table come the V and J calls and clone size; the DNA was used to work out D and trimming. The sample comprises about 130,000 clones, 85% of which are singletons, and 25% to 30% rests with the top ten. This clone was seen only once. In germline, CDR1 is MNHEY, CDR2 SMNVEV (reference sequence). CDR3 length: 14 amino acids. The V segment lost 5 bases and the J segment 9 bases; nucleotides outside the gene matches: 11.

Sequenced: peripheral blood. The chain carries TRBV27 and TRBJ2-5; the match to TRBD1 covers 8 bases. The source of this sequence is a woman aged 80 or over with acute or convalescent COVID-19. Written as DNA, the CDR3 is TGTGCCAGCAGTCGCCGGGACAGGATTTTTTCCCAGTACTTC. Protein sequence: CASSRRDRIFSQYF.